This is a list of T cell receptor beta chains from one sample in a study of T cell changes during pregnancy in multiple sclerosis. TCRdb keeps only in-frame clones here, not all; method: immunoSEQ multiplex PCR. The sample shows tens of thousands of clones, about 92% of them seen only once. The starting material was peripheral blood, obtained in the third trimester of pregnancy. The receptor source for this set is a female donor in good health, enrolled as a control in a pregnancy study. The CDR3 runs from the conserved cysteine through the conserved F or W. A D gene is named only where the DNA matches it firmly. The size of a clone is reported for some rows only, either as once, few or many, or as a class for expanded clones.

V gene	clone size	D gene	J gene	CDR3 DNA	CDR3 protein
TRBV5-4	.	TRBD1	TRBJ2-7	TGTGCCAGCAGCTCCCCACAGGGGGCTCGGTCCTACGAGCAGTACTTC	CASSSPQGARSYEQYF
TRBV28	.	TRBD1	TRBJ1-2	TGTGCCAGCGGGACAGGGAGTGACTATGGCTACACCTTC	CASGTGSDYGYTF
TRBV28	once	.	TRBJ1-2	TGTGCCAGCAGTTCGCGGGCCCTCCCCGGGTCGGATGGCTACACCTTC	CASSSRALPGSDGYTF
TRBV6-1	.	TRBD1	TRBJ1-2	TGTGCCAGCAGTGAATCTGACAGGGGACATGGCTACACCTTC	CASSESDRGHGYTF
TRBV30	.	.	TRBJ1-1	TGTGCCTGGAGTGTAGTGGCCACTGAAGCTTTCTTT	CAWSVVATEAFF
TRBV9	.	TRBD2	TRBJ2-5	TGTGCCAGCAGCCCCGGGACTAGCGTTCAAGAGACCCAGTACTTC	CASSPGTSVQETQYF
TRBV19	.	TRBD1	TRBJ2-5	TGTGCCAGTAGTGCCCTATTTCAGGGGGAGATGGAAGAGACCCAGTACTTC	CASSALFQGEMEETQYF
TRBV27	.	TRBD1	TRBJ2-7	TGTGCCAGCGGAAGGGGGCCCGTAGAGCAGTACTTC	CASGRGPVEQYF
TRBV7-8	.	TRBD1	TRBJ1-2	TGTGCCAGCAGCTTAATCCGGGACAGGTTCCTACTCTATGGCTACACCTTC	CASSLIRDRFLLYGYTF
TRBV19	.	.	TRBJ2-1	TGTGCCAGTAGTACCCGACAGGATGAGCAGTTCTTC	CASSTRQDEQFF
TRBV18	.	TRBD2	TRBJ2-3	TGTGCCAGCTCACCAGGGACTAGCGGGGGGTTGAATACGCAGTATTTT	CASSPGTSGGLNTQYF
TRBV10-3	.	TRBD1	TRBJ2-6	TGTGCCATCAGTCGCGGGACAGGGGCTTATGGGGCCAACGTCCTGACTTTC	CAISRGTGAYGANVLTF
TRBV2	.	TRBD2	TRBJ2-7	TGTGCCAGCAGTGTCAGCGGGGGGGCCTACGAGCAGTACTTC	CASSVSGGAYEQYF
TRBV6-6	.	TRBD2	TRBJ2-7	TGTGCCAGCAGCCAGGAGGCTAGCGGGAGTGTCTACGAGCAGTACTTC	CASSQEASGSVYEQYF
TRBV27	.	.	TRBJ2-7	TGTGCCAGCAGTTTATCGGGAGGTCCATCCTACGAGCAGTACTTC	CASSLSGGPSYEQYF
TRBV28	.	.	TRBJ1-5	TGTGCCAGCAGTTTTTATGAGTTACGGAGCAATCAGCCCCAGCATTTT	CASSFYELRSNQPQHF
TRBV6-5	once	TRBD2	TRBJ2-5	TGTGCCAGCAGTCTAACTAGCGGGTTAGAGACCCAGTACTTC	CASSLTSGLETQYF
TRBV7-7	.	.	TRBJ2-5	TGTGCTAGCAGCTGTAAAGAGACCCAGTACTTC	CASSCKETQYF
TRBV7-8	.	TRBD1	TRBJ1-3	TGTGCCAGCAGAGACAGGGGTTACTCTGGAAACACCATATATTTT	CASRDRGYSGNTIYF
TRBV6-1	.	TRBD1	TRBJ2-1	TGTGCCAGCACCCTAGGGCAGGGGGCTAACAATGAGCAGTTCTTC	CASTLGQGANNEQFF
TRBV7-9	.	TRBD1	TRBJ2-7	TGTGCCAGCAGGGATACCGGGACAGGGGGCTACGAGCAGTACTTC	CASRDTGTGGYEQYF
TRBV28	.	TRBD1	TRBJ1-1	TGTGCCAGCAGGGGATCTTGGACAGGGCAAGCTTTCTTT	CASRGSWTGQAFF
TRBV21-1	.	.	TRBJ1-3	TGTGCCAGCAGCAAAACGGGTACAGGGGTGGTTGCTGGAAACACCATATATTTT	CASSKTGTGVVAGNTIYF
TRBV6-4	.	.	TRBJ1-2	TGTGCCAGCAGTACCAGGGGATTCTTTAACTGGACCTTC	CASSTRGFFNWTF
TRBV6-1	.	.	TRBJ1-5	TGTGCCAGCAGTGAGCGGGAGGGTAGAGGAGGTCAGCCCCAGCATTTT	CASSEREGRGGQPQHF
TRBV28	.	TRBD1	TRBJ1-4	TGTGCCAGCAGTACACAGGGGCCTACTAATGAAAAACTGTTTTTT	CASSTQGPTNEKLFF
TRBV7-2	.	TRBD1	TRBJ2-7	TGTGCCAGCAGCTTAACGACAGGGATCTACGAGCAGTACTTC	CASSLTTGIYEQYF
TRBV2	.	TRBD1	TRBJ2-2	TGTGCCAGCAGTATGGACAGGGTCAACACCGGGGAGCTGTTTTTT	CASSMDRVNTGELFF
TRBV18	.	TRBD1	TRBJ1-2	TGTGCCAGCTTTTACAGGGGACGGGACTACACCTTC	CASFYRGRDYTF
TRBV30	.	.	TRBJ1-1	TGTGCCTGGAGTCCCCCACAGGACAACACTGAAGCTTTCTTT	CAWSPPQDNTEAFF
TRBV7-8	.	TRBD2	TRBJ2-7	TGTGCCAGCAGCTACACACTCGGACTAGCGGGGCATGGGCAGTACTTC	CASSYTLGLAGHGQYF